The 5 T cell receptor beta chains below all came from one sample that was sequenced in a study of Ad26.COV2.S vaccination and SARS-CoV-2 variants. TCRdb's copy holds only in-frame clones and misses some; the assay was immunoSEQ multiplex PCR. Among fewer than 900,000 clones, about 89% were seen once, and the ten largest hold approximately 1.5%. Regarding treatment: 19 received Ad26.COV2.S at low or high dose, single or two shots; a few received placebo; per-sample allocation not given. Sampling occurred on day 63 after the first vaccine or placebo injection. The specimen comprised peripheral blood, sampled in a trial of Ad26.COV2.S vaccine versus placebo. The receptors here all came from a person aged 18-65 years who received the Ad26.COV2.S COVID-19 vaccine or a placebo.

This rearrangement joins TRBV3-1 (or the pseudogene TRBV3-2) to TRBJ1-3; D gene unclear. Germline assignment: CDR1 LGHDT and CDR2 YNNKEL (reference sequence). V was cut by 1 base and J by 2 bases, with 12 bases left in between. The CDR3 has 16 amino acids. In DNA, the CDR3 is TGTGCCAGCAGCCAAGGGCCCCGTGGGGCTGGAAACACCATATATTTT. This gives the protein CASSQGPRGAGNTIYF.

V usage is TRBV21-1 and J usage is TRBJ2-1. TRBV21-1 is a pseudogene. The CDR3 loop spans 16 amino acids. CDR3 nucleotides: TGTGCCAGCAGCGACCTCCGCGCCAGCTCCTACAATGAGCAGTTCTTC. Translation gives CASSDLRASSYNEQFF.

This sequence joins TRBV27 and TRBJ1-6, with a weak D call TRBD1 (5 bases). Per germline, CDR1 MNHEY and CDR2 SMNVEV (reference sequence). The CDR3 spans 16 residues. V was pared by 4 bases and J by 0 bases, with 10 bases between. CDR3 region: CASSSRGSSYNSPLHF. CDR3 nucleotide sequence: TGTGCCAGCAGTTCTAGGGGCAGCTCCTATAATTCACCCCTCCACTTT.

This clone was observed a handful of times. The chain employs TRBV5-6 and TRBJ1-2, with a possible D match to TRBD1 (6 bases). Trimming took off 0 bases at V and 1 base at J, with 19 bases between the two ends. Germline V gives CDR1 SGHDT, CDR2 YYEEEE. The CDR3 has 18 residues. The DNA for the CDR3 is TGTGCCAGCAGCTTGGCCGGGGGCAGCCAAACTCTTAACTATGGCTACACCTTC. Its translation: CASSLAGGSQTLNYGYTF.

A word on this clone: This same CDR3 is encoded by further DNA sequences in the sample. V gene TRBV11-3 combines with J gene TRBJ2-6; D is uncertain. With 6 bases removed from V and 4 bases from J, the gap between germline ends came to 7 bases. This CDR3 is built from 13 residues. In germline, CDR1 is SGHNT, CDR2 YENEEA. The CDR3 DNA reads TGTGCCAGCAGTTTTTCCGGGGCCAACGTCCTGACTTTC. Residues: CASSFSGANVLTF.